These 28 T cell receptor beta chains came from one sample sequenced in a study of blood T cell repertoires in COVID-19. Produced via immunoSEQ multiplex PCR; TCRdb's table is partial and in-frame only. The table lists roughly 240,000 clones, about 82% of them singletons. Sequenced material: peripheral blood. These receptors all stem from an elderly woman with COVID-19, enrolled during active disease.

The chain employs TRBV7-6 and TRBJ2-3; 9 bases are a match to TRBD1. The V and J ends lost 4 bases and 5 bases, in that order; junction bases with no gene match: 4. CDR3 length equals 14 residues. The V gene's germline CDR1 is SGHVS and CDR2 FNYEAQ. The CDR3 bases are TGTGCCAGCAGCTCACAGGGGGCAATAGATACGCAGTATTTT. Residues: CASSSQGAIDTQYF.

The chain combines TRBV5-1 with TRBJ2-5; 7 bases are a match to TRBD1. CDR3 length: 14 amino acids. Per germline, CDR1 SGHRS and CDR2 YFSETQ. The V segment lost 4 bases and the J segment 1 base; nucleotides outside the gene matches: 4. The CDR3 DNA sequence: TGCGCCAGCAGCCGAGGACAGGCCCAAGAGACCCAGTACTTC. Its protein is CASSRGQAQETQYF. The whole variable domain, remainder taken from reference TRBV5-1 and TRBJ2-5, is KAGVTQTPRYLIKTRGQQVTLSCSPISGHRSVSWYQQTPGQGLQFLFEYFSETQRNKGNFPGRFSGRQFSNSRSEMNVSTLELGDSALYLCASSRGQAQETQYFGPGTRLLVL.

The chain links TRBV24-1 to TRBJ1-3; the match to TRBD1 covers 7 bases. The CDR3 totals 16 residues. Germline V gives CDR1 KGHDR, CDR2 SFDVKD. J was trimmed by 0 bases and V by 4 bases; bases with no gene match: 5. The CDR3 loop is CATSDPGQRSGNTIYF. The CDR3 DNA sequence: TGTGCCACCAGTGACCCGGGACAGCGCTCTGGAAACACCATATATTTT.

This clone was seen once. This chain links TRBV9 with TRBJ1-4; tentatively, D is TRBD1 (5 bases). The CDR3 runs 14 residues. CDR1 and CDR2 from the germline V gene are SGDLS and YYNGEE. Trimming stripped 2 bases from V and 4 bases from J, with 9 bases between. The CDR3 nucleotides are TGTGCCAGCAGCGTCAGACAGAATAATGAAAAACTGTTTTTT. Residues: CASSVRQNNEKLFF.

The rearrangement links TRBV5-1 to TRBJ2-2, with a possible D match to TRBD1 (6 bases). The germline CDR1 and CDR2 sequences are SGHRS and YFSETQ. The CDR3 is 14 amino acids. V was trimmed by 4 bases and J by 2 bases, leaving 9 bases between them. The CDR3 loop is CASSAGTNTGELFF. CDR3 coding DNA: TGCGCCAGCAGCGCAGGGACAAACACCGGGGAGCTGTTTTTT.

V and J are TRBV5-4 and TRBJ2-1; 10 nucleotides line up with TRBD2. Germline values: CDR1 SGHNT, CDR2 YYREEE (reference sequence). With V trimmed by 4 bases and J by 2 bases, 6 bases remained unmatched. This CDR3 contains 16 residues. The CDR3 reads CASSVSGGRTYNEQFF. The CDR3, as DNA: TGTGCCAGCAGCGTTAGCGGGGGGCGGACCTACAATGAGCAGTTCTTC.

The chain recombines TRBV2 with TRBJ2-1; D may be TRBD1 (5 bases). V shed 6 bases and J shed 10 bases, with 16 bases lying between them. The CDR3 spans 13 residues. Germline V lookup: CDR1 SNHLY, CDR2 FYNNEI. This CDR3 is CASRETGIGEQFF. DNA of the CDR3: TGTGCCAGCAGGGAAACAGGAATTGGGGAGCAGTTCTTC.

The rearrangement links TRBV30 to TRBJ1-2; D gene ambiguous. The CDR3 is made up of 12 amino acids. Trimming left V 2 bases short and J 5 bases short, with 9 bases between. Germline V gene sequence: CDR1 GTSNPN, CDR2 SVGIG (reference sequence). CDR3 sequence reads: CAWSPDGYGYTF. Written as DNA, the CDR3 is TGTGCCTGGAGTCCTGACGGGTATGGCTACACCTTC.

The genes are TRBV2 and TRBJ2-2, with TRBD1 matching 8 bases. V lost 5 bases, J lost 1 base, and 3 bases stayed unmatched. The CDR3 contains 15 residues. The germline V gene has CDR1 SNHLY and CDR2 FYNNEI. The CDR3 DNA follows: TGTGCCAGCAGTATTGACAGGGGGAACACCGGGGAGCTGTTTTTT. Translation gives CASSIDRGNTGELFF. Full variable domain (remainder filled in from reference TRBV2 and TRBJ2-2): EPEVTQTPSHQVTQMGQEVILRCVPISNHLYFYWYRQILGQKVEFLVSFYNNEISEKSEIFDDQFSVERPDGSNFTLKIRSTKLEDSAMYFCASSIDRGNTGELFFGEGSRLTVL.

The chain recombines TRBV7-2 with TRBJ2-7; 8 bases align to TRBD1. CDR3 length: 15 residues. CDR1 is SGHTA, CDR2 FQGNSA, per germline. The V segment lost 5 bases and the J segment 3 bases; nucleotides outside the gene matches: 9. The DNA for the CDR3 is TGTGCCAGCAGCAGGAGGGCAGGGGGCGTCTACGAGCAGTACTTC. Its protein is CASSRRAGGVYEQYF.

The chain is built from TRBV7-9 and TRBJ2-3; TRBD2 is a possible D gene (6 bases). From germline, CDR1 is SEHNR and CDR2 FQNEAQ (reference sequence). The CDR3 contains 16 residues. With 2 bases removed from V and 1 base from J, the gap between germline ends came to 13 bases. The CDR3 DNA follows: TGTGCCAGCAGCTTAAGACGGGGGTCGCGCACAGATACGCAGTATTTT. Residues: CASSLRRGSRTDTQYF.

This clone was counted only a few times. The genes are TRBV5-5 and TRBJ1-1; TRBD1 matches at 7 bases. Germline-derived CDR1 and CDR2 are SGHKS and YYEKEE (reference sequence). The CDR3 contains 12 residues. Trimming at V came to 4 bases and at J to 7 bases, leaving 4 bases not matched to a gene. CDR3 DNA: TGTGCCAGCAGCACGGACAGGATTGAAGCTTTCTTT. Protein sequence: CASSTDRIEAFF.

This clone was seen just once. This sequence joins TRBV30 and TRBJ1-3, with D possibly matching TRBD1 (6 bases). This CDR3 contains 17 residues. Looked up from germline, CDR1 is GTSNPN and CDR2 is SVGIG (reference sequence). V dropped 3 bases and J dropped 1 base, with 19 bases sitting between them. In DNA form, the CDR3 reads TGTGCCTGGAGAGATAGGTACGACAGGCCGTCTGGAAACACCATATATTTT. It specifies CAWRDRYDRPSGNTIYF.

This clone appeared once. The chain combines TRBV7-2 with TRBJ2-3, with a tentative D call TRBD2 (5 bases). V lost 3 bases and J lost 12, with 10 bases in between. The V gene's germline CDR1 is SGHTA and CDR2 FQGNSA. The CDR3 extends over 11 amino acids. CDR3 bases: TGTGCCAGCAGCTTTGTTCGGGAACAGTATTTT. This gives the protein CASSFVREQYF.

The genes are TRBV6-5 and TRBJ1-3; TRBD1 might be the D (6 bases). The V end lost 6 bases, the J end lost 3 bases, and 12 bases lay between the germline ends. This CDR3 region has 14 residues. The germline gives CDR1 MNHEY, CDR2 SVGAGI. CDR3 loop: CASRMTGDGNTIYF. As DNA, the CDR3 is TGTGCCAGCAGAATGACAGGTGATGGAAACACCATATATTTT.

Concerning this clone itself: Other DNA sequences within the sample encode an identical CDR3. This chain joins TRBV28 and TRBJ1-5; D might be TRBD1 (5 bases). Trimming took 4 bases from V and 2 from J, leaving 12 bases between them. The CDR3 sequence is 15 residues long. Germline V gene lookup returns CDR1 MDHEN and CDR2 SYDVKM. This chain's CDR3 is CASSSQGEGNQPQHF. CDR3 coding DNA: TGTGCCAGCAGTTCCCAGGGTGAGGGCAATCAGCCCCAGCATTTT. The full variable domain, its missing parts supplied by reference TRBV28 and TRBJ1-5, is DVKVTQSSRYLVKRTGEKVFLECVQDMDHENMFWYRQDPGLGLRLIYFSYDVKMKEKGDIPEGYSVSREKKERFSLILESASTNQTSMYLCASSSQGEGNQPQHFGDGTRLSIL.

The J gene is TRBJ2-7, the V gene TRBV18, with 8 bases matching TRBD1. Germline V gene lookup returns CDR1 KGHSH and CDR2 LQKENI. CDR3 size: 13 residues. The V segment lost 6 bases and the J segment 5 bases; nucleotides outside the gene matches: 6. CDR3 region: CASSPDRGHEQYV. The CDR3 DNA sequence: TGTGCCAGCTCCCCTGACAGGGGACACGAGCAGTACGTC.

The V and J genes are TRBV6-5 and TRBJ1-1; D is perhaps TRBD1 (5 bases). Germline lookup yields CDR1 MNHEY and CDR2 SVGAGI. This CDR3 spans 13 amino acids. Trimming took 6 bases from V and 1 from J, leaving 9 bases between them. The CDR3 loop reads CASRSQGNTEAFF. DNA of the CDR3: TGTGCCAGCAGATCCCAGGGGAACACTGAAGCTTTCTTT.

This clone was observed a handful of times. CDR3 in amino acids: CASSLWGVDGYTF. The CDR3 bases are TGTGCCAGCAGTTTATGGGGAGTCGATGGCTACACCTTC. This rearrangement joins TRBV27 to TRBJ1-2, with D unclear. This CDR3 is built from 13 residues. The ends were cut back, 1 base at V and 6 bases at J, with 9 bases in the middle. Per germline, CDR1 MNHEY and CDR2 SMNVEV (reference sequence).

The chain couples TRBV27 to TRBJ1-2; D is perhaps TRBD1 (5 bases). The V end was cut by 5 bases, the J end by 2 bases, with 9 bases between. In germline, CDR1 is MNHEY, CDR2 SMNVEV (reference sequence). The CDR3 extends over 13 amino acids. The chain's CDR3 is CASSRQLNYGYTF. CDR3 bases: TGTGCCAGCAGTCGACAGTTGAACTATGGCTACACCTTC.

The gene calls are TRBV10-3 and TRBJ2-5, with D perhaps matching TRBD1 (6 bases). Germline V gives CDR1 ENHRY, CDR2 SYGVKD. Trimming cost V 10 bases and J 2 bases, with 20 bases left between them. The CDR3 extends over 15 amino acids. The CDR3 bases are TGTGCCAGCCAGACCTCCCGGGACACACAAGAGACCCAGTACTTC. It codes for CASQTSRDTQETQYF.

This chain joins TRBV19 and TRBJ2-7, with 9 nucleotides matching TRBD1. CDR1 is LNHDA and CDR2 is SQIVND in the germline V gene (reference sequence). The CDR3 runs to 14 residues. The V segment lost 4 bases and the J segment 5 bases; nucleotides outside the gene matches: 6. CDR3 in DNA: TGTGCCAGTAGTACCGGGACAGGGCCTCACGAGCAGTACTTC. As protein: CASSTGTGPHEQYF.

The rearrangement links TRBV6-5 to TRBJ1-1; 8 bases are a match to TRBD1. CDR3 size: 14 residues. Germline CDR1 reads MNHEY; CDR2 reads SVGAGI. J was trimmed by 3 bases and V by 6 bases; bases with no gene match: 6. CDR3 protein: CASRRLDRDTEAFF. DNA for the CDR3: TGTGCCAGCAGGCGGTTGGACAGGGACACTGAAGCTTTCTTT.

V gene TRBV6-1 combines with J gene TRBJ2-1; 7 bases fit TRBD1. CDR1 is MNHNS and CDR2 is SASEGT in the germline V gene. With 4 bases clipped from V and 4 bases from J, the junction kept 10 bases outside the gene matches. The CDR3 sequence is 16 residues long. CDR3 sequence (DNA): TGTGCCAGCAGTGTCTCCTGGGACAGCGCTTACAATGAGCAGTTCTTC. It yields the protein CASSVSWDSAYNEQFF.

In its sample, this clone was seen a few times. The CDR3, as DNA: TGTGCCAGCAGCGACAGCTTGAACACTGAAGCTTTCTTT. Amino acids: CASSDSLNTEAFF. The chain uses TRBV3-1 (or the pseudogene TRBV3-2) and TRBJ1-1; a weak D match, TRBD1 (5 bases). The CDR3 totals 13 residues. Trimming shortened V by 5 bases and J by 0 bases, and 7 bases separated the two germline ends. Germline CDR1 LGHDT, CDR2 YNNKEL (reference sequence).

The chain is built from TRBV7-3 and TRBJ2-3, with a possible D match to TRBD2 (5 bases). V was cut by 5 bases and J by 6 bases, with 15 bases left in between. This CDR3 has 14 residues. CDR1 SGHTA and CDR2 FQGTGA come from the germline V gene. The CDR3 here is CASSPSWSLDTQYF. The CDR3 bases are TGTGCCAGCAGCCCTAGCTGGAGTTTGGATACGCAGTATTTT.

V is TRBV5-1 and J is TRBJ1-3, with D maybe TRBD1 (6 bases). Per germline, CDR1 SGHRS and CDR2 YFSETQ. Deletions cut 0 bases from V and 4 bases from J, with 14 bases between. This CDR3 has 16 amino acids. The CDR3 DNA reads as TGCGCCAGCAGCTTGGCGGACAGAGCAGCGGGAAACACCATATATTTT. Translation gives CASSLADRAAGNTIYF.

This chain uses TRBV10-3 with TRBJ2-2; weak D call: TRBD2 (6 bases). The germline CDR1 and CDR2 sequences are ENHRY and SYGVKD. The ends were cut back, 0 bases at V and 7 bases at J, with 12 bases in the middle. The CDR3 runs to 15 residues. CDR3 DNA sequence: TGTGCCATCAGTGAGTCAGGAGGGGATGTCGGGGAGCTGTTTTTT. The encoded protein is CAISESGGDVGELFF.